What follows are 6 T cell receptor beta chains derived from one specimen sequenced in a study of identical twins. TCRdb reanalysed the 5' RACE reads using MiXCR and keeps one entry per CDR3 protein. The sample consists of 350,000 to 500,000 distinct CDR3 sequences, roughly 18% of them appearing once. The sequenced sample was naive T cells sorted from blood. Every receptor here comes from a man aged 50-59 years in good health.

The sample holds many counts of this clonotype. This chain uses TRBV27 with TRBJ1-2, with TRBD1 matching 7 bases. The V gene's germline CDR1 is MNHEY and CDR2 SMNVEV (reference sequence). V was pared by 3 bases and J by 4 bases, with 8 bases of the junction left unmatched. The CDR3 sequence is 15 residues long. CDR3 sequence (DNA): TGTGCCAGCAGTTTTACAGGGGAGCCCCCCTATGGCTACACCTTC. This codes for CASSFTGEPPYGYTF.

The rearrangement links TRBV6-1 to TRBJ1-3; D is ambiguous. Trimming left V 6 bases short and J 0 bases short, with 9 bases between. This CDR3 has 14 residues. Germline V CDR1 and CDR2: MNHNS, SASEGT. The CDR3 reads CASSQDFSGNTIYF. The CDR3 bases are TGTGCCAGCAGCCAGGATTTCTCTGGAAACACCATATATTTT.

This clonotype turned up a few times. This chain links TRBV18 with TRBJ1-3; 8 positions agree with TRBD1. Trimming removed 3 bases from V and 2 bases from J; junction bases left unmatched: 3. Germline values: CDR1 KGHSH, CDR2 LQKENI. CDR3 length: 15 residues. The DNA for the CDR3 is TGTGCCAGCTCACCTCAGGGGGCCACTGGAAACACCATATATTTT. Protein sequence: CASSPQGATGNTIYF.

This clonotype appeared many times. The chain combines TRBV4-2 with TRBJ2-5; D perhaps matches TRBD2 (5 bases). The CDR3 consists of 14 residues. Germline loops: CDR1 LGHNA, CDR2 YNFKEQ. The V end was cut by 0 bases, the J end by 4 bases, with 9 bases between. The CDR3 sequence is CASSQELAPETQYF. For the CDR3, the DNA is TGTGCCAGCAGCCAAGAATTAGCGCCAGAGACCCAGTACTTC.

The chain joins TRBV10-3 to TRBJ2-1, with 7 bases identical to TRBD2. The CDR3 is 16 residues long. Germline values: CDR1 ENHRY, CDR2 SYGVKD. Losses at the gene ends were 4 bases for V and 0 bases for J; bases not matched to a gene: 6. The CDR3 reads CAISGGRGSSYNEQFF. The CDR3 coding sequence is TGTGCCATCAGTGGAGGGCGGGGGAGCTCCTACAATGAGCAGTTCTTC.

This clonotype was counted many times. The rearrangement joins TRBV5-1 to TRBJ2-1; 9 bases are shared with TRBD2. V trimming: 2 bases; J trimming: 6 bases; junction bases outside the gene matches: 3. CDR1 is SGHRS, CDR2 YFSETQ, per germline. There are 14 residues in the CDR3. The CDR3 bases are TGCGCCAGCAGCTTTTTAGCGGGGGCCAATGAGCAGTTCTTC. Translating gives CASSFLAGANEQFF.